Shown below are 8 T cell receptor beta chains from a single sample sequenced in a study of shared clonotypes between healthy human individuals. CD45RO-negative, CCR7-positively selected cells formed the naive CD8 fraction, excluding terminally differentiated effector memory CD45RA+ cells. Clones were sequenced by immunoSEQ multiplex PCR, and TCRdb holds only the in-frame ones, with some missing. The data show over 2,000,000 clones, about 93% seen once. The sequencing input was naive CD8+ T cells from PBMCs. These receptors were taken from a man between 18 and 29 years old in good health. Some clones in this sample may be carry-over from other donors' samples.

The gene calls are TRBV4-1 and TRBJ2-7; 11 bases fit TRBD2. J lost 5 bases, V lost 1 base, and 7 bases had no gene match. This CDR3 has 16 amino acids. Germline V gives CDR1 MGHRA, CDR2 YSYEKL. The CDR3 DNA reads TGCGCCAGCAGCCAAGTCGGTCTAGCGGGAGGCCACGAGCAGTACTTC. Its protein is CASSQVGLAGGHEQYF.

This clone was observed a single time. The V call is TRBV27, the J call TRBJ2-5; the D gene is possibly TRBD2 (6 bases). The CDR3 is 13 residues long. Trimming shortened V by 5 bases and J by 5 bases, and 12 bases separated the two germline ends. Germline loops: CDR1 MNHEY, CDR2 SMNVEV (reference sequence). CDR3 protein: CASSPEGLETQYF. The DNA of the CDR3 is TGTGCCAGCAGTCCGGAGGGTCTGGAGACCCAGTACTTC.

This chain joins TRBV19 and TRBJ2-7; the D is unclear. This CDR3 contains 15 residues. The V gene lost 0 bases and the J gene lost 0 bases, with 9 bases spanning the gap. The V gene's germline CDR1 is LNHDA and CDR2 SQIVND (reference sequence). Written as DNA, the CDR3 is TGTGCCAGTAGTATAGACAGGACGACCTCCTACGAGCAGTACTTC. Protein: CASSIDRTTSYEQYF.

The chain couples TRBV28 to TRBJ2-5; D is unclear. Germline V lookup: CDR1 MDHEN, CDR2 SYDVKM. The CDR3 is 15 residues long. Trimming removed 5 bases at V and 1 base at J, with 14 bases between. The CDR3 nucleotides are TGTGCCAGCAGTCCGCCCACCGGTCCCCAAGAGACCCAGTACTTC. It yields the protein CASSPPTGPQETQYF.

The CDR3 loop reads CASSLTWGSGANTEAFF. The DNA of the CDR3 is TGCGCCAGCAGCCTCACATGGGGGTCAGGGGCGAACACTGAAGCTTTCTTT. V is TRBV4-1 and J is TRBJ1-1; possibly TRBD1 for D (6 bases). Germline values: CDR1 MGHRA, CDR2 YSYEKL. The V end lost 4 bases, the J end lost 1 base, and 19 bases lay between the germline ends. This CDR3 region has 17 residues.

This sequence joins TRBV29-1 and TRBJ2-1, with 10 nucleotides matching TRBD1. Germline-derived CDR1 and CDR2 are SQVTM and ANQGSEA. The length of the CDR3 is 12 residues. J was trimmed by 6 bases and V by 5 bases; bases with no gene match: 1. CDR3 sequence reads: CSVWTGGNEQFF. In DNA form, the CDR3 reads TGCAGCGTTTGGACAGGGGGCAATGAGCAGTTCTTC.

The chain carries TRBV25-1 and TRBJ1-1; perhaps TRBD1 as D (5 bases). The CDR3 contains 14 residues. Germline V gene lookup returns CDR1 MGHDK and CDR2 SYGVNS. V lost 2 bases and J 1 base, leaving 8 bases between the germline ends. This chain's CDR3 is CASSERGTNTEAFF. For the CDR3, the DNA is TGTGCCAGCAGTGAACGGGGCACGAACACTGAAGCTTTCTTT.

V and J are TRBV10-3 and TRBJ2-7, with a tentative D call TRBD1 (5 bases). Deletions cut 5 bases from V and 2 bases from J, with 22 bases between. From germline, CDR1 is ENHRY and CDR2 SYGVKD. The CDR3 totals 17 residues. CDR3 loop: CAISTLLGDSGAYEQYF. DNA of the CDR3: TGTGCCATCAGTACCCTACTCGGCGACAGTGGGGCCTACGAGCAGTACTTC.